Sequencing of this T cell receptor (beta chain) was carried out in a study of T cell responses to AZD1222 COVID-19 vaccine. Notes on the study in general: Among vaccine-associated CD4 TCRs, coverage spanned spike, with dominance at 160-218 and 743-854. Spike-specific TCR depth and breadth grew after two AZD1222 doses.

CDR1 and CDR2 (germline): SGHRS, YFSETQ. CDR3 size: 15 residues. V lost 4 bases to trimming and J lost 3 bases; unmatched junction nucleotides: 7. TCRdb keeps only in-frame clones here, not all; method: immunoSEQ multiplex PCR. The sample records some 98,000 clones, about four fifths being singletons. In the case of this clone: Its antigen remains unidentified.

This sequence joins TRBV5-1 and TRBJ2-7; TRBD1 matches at 10 bases. The specimen was peripheral blood, collected 28 days after the second AZD1222 dose. This receptor was taken from an adult who received the AZD1222 COVID-19 vaccine. CDR3 DNA: TGCGCCAGCAGCCCGGGACAGGGGATTATCTACGAGCAGTACTTC. Protein product: CASSPGQGIIYEQYF.